Given below is one T cell receptor beta chain in context. Sequence at one end of the junction differs from germline and may be a read error. Treatment reported: randomized to nivolumab then ipilimumab (arm A) or the reverse (arm B). From thawed PBMCs, live CD3+CD8+ cells negative for CD19 and CD56 were sorted. This entry comes from a study of sequential checkpoint blockade in melanoma. Produced via immunoSEQ multiplex PCR; TCRdb's table is partial and in-frame only. The sample yields about 20,000 clones, approximately 80% seen once. This TCR was recovered from a human donor with melanoma. This sample comprised CD8+ T cells sorted from blood (inferred from file names), obtained from a patient given nivolumab and ipilimumab in sequence.

The CDR3: CASSPRQGMNTEAFF. The CDR3 DNA follows: TGCGCCAGCAGCCCGCGACAGGGGATGAACACTGAAGCTTTCTTT. The rearrangement joins TRBV5-8 to TRBJ1-1, with 8 bases aligning to TRBD1. The CDR3 has 15 amino acids. Germline V lookup: CDR1 SGHTS, CDR2 YDEGEE. The full variable domain, completed using reference TRBV5-8 and TRBJ1-1, is EAGVTQSPTHLIKTRGQQATLRCSPISGHTSVYWYQQALGLGLQFLLWYDEGEERNRGNFPPRFSGRQFPNYSSELNVNALELEDSALYLCASSPRQGMNTEAFFGQGTRLTVV.